This T cell receptor beta chain was observed in a study of T cells in Graves' hyperthyroidism and ophthalmopathy. Patients were aged 18 to 65, had disease duration under 2 months, and had newly diagnosed hyperthyroidism. TCR beta CDR3 regions were amplified from RNA transcripts. The TCR CDR3 was amplified in a first-round RT-PCR using the HTBI primer set. In TCRdb, the multiplex PCR reads were re-called with MiXCR into one record per CDR3 protein. The sample has approximately 400,000 distinct CDR3 sequences, around an eighth seen once. This clonotype was observed at least ten times. The ends were cut back, 6 bases at V and 3 bases at J, with 14 bases in the middle. The CDR3 runs 15 residues. The germline gives CDR1 KGHSH, CDR2 LQKENI.

The sequence was obtained from a man aged 25 to 45 with Graves' hyperthyroidism that later progressed to Graves' ophthalmopathy. Sequenced material: blood. The chain carries TRBV18 and TRBJ1-4; D is perhaps TRBD1 (5 bases). For the CDR3, the DNA is TGTGCCAGCTCTTGGGACCTCCTCCCTAATGAAAAACTGTTTTTT. Encoded protein: CASSWDLLPNEKLFF.